This T cell receptor (beta chain) was sequenced during a study of shared clonotypes between healthy human individuals. Trimming pared 4 bases from V and 0 bases from J, leaving 10 bases between. Per germline, CDR1 SGHRS and CDR2 YFSETQ. This CDR3 is 15 amino acids long. Authors' analysis steps: Junction-only sequences without quality scores were provided by ImmunoSEQ, so filtering was different. The repertoire was sequenced with immunoSEQ multiplex PCR; TCRdb's copy has only in-frame clones and lacks some. V, J and clone size were drawn from that table, and D and trimming were deduced from the DNA. Of roughly 1,100,000 clones detected, roughly 80% appear once; the ten largest clones hold roughly 1.4%. All of the donors resided in Nashville, Tennessee, and each was a Caucasian adult.

This chain connects TRBV5-1 to TRBJ2-2; D may be TRBD1 or TRBD2 (5 bases each). The clonotype originates from a man aged 18 to 35 in good health. Sample: memory CD4+ T cells sorted from blood. Subset specified: CD45RA-negative fraction. This CDR3 reads CASSPGTTNTGELFF. The DNA of the CDR3 is TGCGCCAGCAGCCCCGGGACCACGAACACCGGGGAGCTGTTTTTT.